A selection of T cell receptor beta chains follows, all from one sample in a study of somatic mutations in cytotoxic T cells in rheumatoid arthritis. The method was immunoSEQ multiplex PCR; TCRdb's version includes in-frame clones alone and lacks a portion of them. This sample has around 21,000 clones, with 78% found just once. Sequenced sample: CD8+ T cells sorted from blood. Source of these receptors: an adult with rheumatoid arthritis. Both conserved end residues are trimmed from each CDR3. Only some rows state a clone size, as once, few, many or a class for expanded clones.

J gene,V gene,clone size,CDR3 protein
TRBJ1-2,TRBV5-6,-,ASSTWDGGRNYGYT
TRBJ2-2,TRBV6-6,once,ASRERAGSETGELF
TRBJ2-2,TRBV13,-,ASSGGPTPNTGELF
TRBJ1-1,TRBV19,-,ASTRTAMNTEAF
TRBJ1-1,TRBV6-5,-,ASSYSIRGEAF
TRBJ2-7,TRBV13,-,ASSLVGDREAYEQY
TRBJ1-1,TRBV6-5,few,ASSYQWNTEAF
TRBJ2-7,TRBV9,-,ASSVQGDAVEQY
TRBJ1-2,TRBV7-9,-,ASSWTEPEANYGYT
TRBJ2-3,TRBV30,-,AWSASASGTTDTQY
TRBJ1-1,TRBV18,-,ASSLDRGISRNTEAF
TRBJ2-3,TRBV25-1,once,ASSDWTATDTQY
TRBJ1-2,TRBV5-5,few,ASSLGTGAHGYT
TRBJ1-1,TRBV4-1,-,ASSGGQENTEAF
TRBJ1-5,TRBV4-1,-,ASSPQRGTESNQPQH
TRBJ1-1,TRBV10-3,-,AISTTGPMNTEAF
TRBJ1-6,TRBV6-5,-,ASSYERSSYNSPLH
TRBJ1-1,TRBV7-6,-,ASSDDGNEAF
TRBJ2-3,TRBV4-3,-,ASSQDWPSGDLGDTQY
TRBJ2-7,TRBV27,once,ASSPYRGSYEQY
TRBJ2-7,TRBV10-2,-,ASSDVYEQY
TRBJ1-2,TRBV7-9,-,ASSLGRGTWGYT
TRBJ2-1,TRBV7-9,once,ASSAGTPQQF
TRBJ2-7,TRBV5-1,-,ASSFGDEQY
TRBJ1-6,TRBV6-5,few,ASSQGNSPLH
TRBJ2-4,TRBV10-3,-,AISESGRGAKNIQY
TRBJ2-7,TRBV7-6,-,ASSSRAGSSYEQY
TRBJ2-7,TRBV7-9,-,ASSLGSRDEQY
TRBJ2-4,TRBV5-1,-,ASSLDVGEAKNIQY
TRBJ2-5,TRBV5-1,-,ASSLRDRQETQY
TRBJ2-5,TRBV4-1,-,ASSQQQGNQETQY
TRBJ2-2,TRBV12-5,-,ASGFLTSGNTGELF
TRBJ2-7,TRBV27,-,ASSLSMGLEQY
TRBJ1-1,TRBV27,-,ASSSTWGSSYGAF
TRBJ2-7,TRBV5-6,few,ASSLGSAYEQY
TRBJ1-4,TRBV6-1,-,ASSEERIGAMEKLF
TRBJ2-3,TRBV27,-,ASSSLAGADTQY
TRBJ1-6,TRBV7-3,few,ASSTWTGSVYNSPLH
TRBJ2-5,TRBV5-1,-,ASRARGLQETQY
TRBJ1-1,TRBV4-3,medium-sized,ASSQERNLRNTEAF
TRBJ1-1,TRBV27,-,ASSTQEEAQTQAF
TRBJ1-3,TRBV5-5,-,ASSPVGGQVSGNTIY
TRBJ2-5,TRBV4-1,once,ASSQDEFYQETQY
TRBJ2-7,TRBV4-2,-,ASSQDEGGAGEQY
TRBJ1-1,TRBV5-6,-,ASSWMNTEAF
TRBJ1-4,TRBV5-6,-,ASSLPGSEKLF
TRBJ1-2,TRBV19,once,ASSILPAGNYGYT
TRBJ1-1,TRBV10-2,-,ASSDIRGGNTEAF
TRBJ1-5,TRBV7-9,-,ASSQGNSNQPQH
TRBJ1-4,TRBV6-5,-,ASSAGNEKLF
TRBJ1-1,TRBV5-5,-,ASSVYRDTEAF
TRBJ2-1,TRBV5-1,-,ASSFGTTRGIYNEQF